These 16 T cell receptor beta chains came from one sample sequenced in a study of shared clonotypes between healthy human individuals. Sequencing was performed with immunoSEQ multiplex PCR; in TCRdb, only in-frame clones are kept and a portion is missing. Altogether roughly 1 million clones are present, about three quarters being singletons, with the ten largest covering 1.4% to 1.5%. The sample consisted of memory CD4+ T cells sorted from blood. Described subset: CD45RA-negative fraction. The receptor set was obtained from a man between 18 and 29 years old in good health.

This chain connects TRBV15 to TRBJ2-3; possible D gene TRBD2, 5 bases. The V gene lost 0 bases and the J gene lost 15 bases, with 16 bases spanning the gap. There are 13 residues in the CDR3. In germline, CDR1 is LNHNV, CDR2 YYDKDF (reference sequence). CDR3 sequence: CATSRDPWEFYYF. The CDR3 DNA follows: TGTGCCACCAGCAGAGATCCTTGGGAGTTTTACTATTTT.

This clone was seen many times. The chain recombines TRBV6-1 with TRBJ1-6; 9 nucleotides match TRBD1. Germline V gene data show CDR1 as MNHNS and CDR2 as SASEGT. The CDR3 sequence is 14 residues long. The trim removed 7 bases at V and 8 bases at J, leaving 6 bases unmatched. CDR3 protein: CASTWTGEYSPLHF. The DNA of the CDR3 is TGTGCCAGCACTTGGACAGGGGAATATTCACCCCTCCACTTT.

The V gene is TRBV2, the J gene TRBJ2-1; TRBD2 agrees at 14 bases. Trimming at V came to 6 bases and at J to 7 bases, leaving 8 bases not matched to a gene. Germline V gives CDR1 SNHLY, CDR2 FYNNEI. The CDR3 has 16 amino acids. The CDR3 bases are TGTGCCAGCAGAGGACCGGGACTAGCGGGAGTGAATGAGCAGTTCTTC. This sequence encodes CASRGPGLAGVNEQFF.

Concerning this clone itself: In the same sample, other DNA sequences code for this CDR3. The chain links TRBV7-8 to TRBJ2-7; no clear D. Germline V gives CDR1 SGHVS, CDR2 FQNEAQ. This CDR3 has 14 amino acids. The germline V and J ends were trimmed by 3 bases and 2 bases, with 11 bases remaining between them. The DNA for the CDR3 is TGTGCCAGCAGCTTTTCAGGCGGAACCTACGAGCAGTACTTC. Translated: CASSFSGGTYEQYF.

The chain combines TRBV10-3 with TRBJ1-2; no reliable D call. The CDR3 consists of 12 residues. Germline values: CDR1 ENHRY, CDR2 SYGVKD. With 3 bases removed from V and 6 bases from J, the gap between germline ends came to 8 bases. This CDR3 is CAISDDPNGYTF. CDR3 DNA: TGTGCCATCAGTGACGATCCAAATGGCTACACCTTC.

The rearrangement joins TRBV5-1 to TRBJ1-2; no reliable D call. The CDR3 runs to 15 residues. Germline V gene data show CDR1 as SGHRS and CDR2 as YFSETQ. V dropped 3 bases and J dropped 7 bases, with 19 bases sitting between them. The CDR3 DNA reads as TGCGCCAGCAGCTCGGACGGATCCGACGCTGGTGGCTACACCTTC. It is translated as CASSSDGSDAGGYTF. Filled out from reference TRBV5-1 and TRBJ1-2, the complete variable domain reads KAGVTQTPRYLIKTRGQQVTLSCSPISGHRSVSWYQQTPGQGLQFLFEYFSETQRNKGNFPGRFSGRQFSNSRSEMNVSTLELGDSALYLCASSSDGSDAGGYTFGSGTRLTVV.

This chain joins TRBV6-5 and TRBJ2-3; either TRBD1 or TRBD2 may supply D (5 bases each). Trimming left V 6 bases short and J 5 bases short, with 15 bases between. The CDR3 loop spans 14 amino acids. CDR1 and CDR2 (germline): MNHEY, SVGAGI. The CDR3 bases are TGTGCCAGCAGGGGGGAAGGGGCGGAAGATACGCAGTATTTT. It translates to CASRGEGAEDTQYF.

Worth noting for this clone: Within the sample, other DNA sequences also encode this same CDR3. The J gene is TRBJ2-6, the V gene TRBV5-1, with D hard to call. V lost 3 bases and J lost 2, with 9 bases in between. CDR3 size: 15 residues. From germline, CDR1 is SGHRS and CDR2 YFSETQ. This CDR3 reads CASSSLDPGANVLTF. The CDR3 coding sequence is TGCGCCAGCAGCTCACTTGACCCTGGGGCCAACGTCCTGACTTTC.

CDR3 bases: TGTGCCAGCAGCTCACCAAAGACAGGGGTAGAGGGTGAGCAGTACTTC. Its translation: CASSSPKTGVEGEQYF. The chain recombines TRBV5-4 with TRBJ2-7; TRBD1 matches 8 bases. CDR1 is SGHNT and CDR2 is YYREEE in the germline V gene (reference sequence). The CDR3 has 16 residues. Trimming cost V 3 bases and J 7 bases; bases outside gene matches: 15.

At least ten counts were recorded for this clone. The V and J genes are TRBV7-2 and TRBJ2-1, with a possible D match to TRBD1 (6 bases). The CDR3 is made up of 14 amino acids. Trimming removed 5 bases from V and 4 bases from J, with 12 bases in between. Germline loops: CDR1 SGHTA, CDR2 FQGNSA. The CDR3 sequence: CASSLRDTYNEQFF. Written as DNA, the CDR3 is TGTGCCAGCAGCCTCCGGGACACATACAATGAGCAGTTCTTC.

Comment on this clone: A far more abundant clone sits one base away, making this likely a read error. This chain uses TRBV7-9 with TRBJ2-3; D remains ambiguous. CDR1 is SEHNR, CDR2 FQNEAQ, per germline (reference sequence). The V end was cut by 5 bases, the J end by 3 bases, with 3 bases between. The CDR3 runs 11 residues. The CDR3 region is CASSITDTQYF. For the CDR3, the DNA is TGTGCCAGCAGCATTACAGATACGCAGTATTTT.

This clone was picked up a small number of times. The CDR3 nucleotides are TGTGCCAGCAGCCGGGACAGCAATAGCAATCAGCCCCAGCATTTT. Its translation: CASSRDSNSNQPQHF. The chain has TRBV5-6 and TRBJ1-5; 7 bases are shared with TRBD1. Germline CDR1 reads SGHDT; CDR2 reads YYEEEE. The CDR3 is made up of 15 amino acids. The junction had 4 bases not matched to a gene; V was cut back by 4 bases and J by 0 bases.

This chain joins TRBV9 and TRBJ2-7, with a possible D match to TRBD2 (7 bases). This CDR3 spans 16 amino acids. Germline CDR1 SGDLS, CDR2 YYNGEE. The germline V and J ends were trimmed by 3 bases and 5 bases, with 21 bases remaining between them. The CDR3 nucleotides are TGTGCCAGCAGCGCCCAGAAGGGGGGCGCGGGGGACGAGCAGTACTTC. Translated, it gives CASSAQKGGAGDEQYF.

The V gene is TRBV2, the J gene TRBJ2-6; D may correspond to TRBD1 or TRBD2 (6 bases each). Trimming took 0 bases from V and 0 from J, leaving 12 bases between them. CDR1 and CDR2 (germline): SNHLY, FYNNEI. The CDR3 covers 18 residues. The DNA for the CDR3 is TGTGCCAGCAGTGAAGCTCGGGGGCCCCTCTCTGGGGCCAACGTCCTGACTTTC. Translated: CASSEARGPLSGANVLTF.

This chain links TRBV5-6 with TRBJ1-1; the D gene is possibly TRBD1 (6 bases). The CDR3 totals 14 residues. CDR1 is SGHDT and CDR2 is YYEEEE in the germline V gene. V lost 1 base, J lost 1 base, and 8 bases lay in between. CDR3 nucleotide sequence: TGTGCCAGCAGCTTGCCGACAGGGAACACTGAAGCTTTCTTT. Its translation is CASSLPTGNTEAFF.

The chain recombines TRBV29-1 with TRBJ2-7, with D perhaps TRBD1 (7 bases). Germline-derived CDR1 and CDR2 are SQVTM and ANQGSEA. The V and J ends lost 6 bases and 5 bases respectively, with 20 bases between them. CDR3 length: 14 amino acids. This CDR3 reads CSVRTGFGGDEQYF. CDR3 sequence (DNA): TGCAGCGTCAGGACAGGCTTCGGGGGTGACGAGCAGTACTTC.